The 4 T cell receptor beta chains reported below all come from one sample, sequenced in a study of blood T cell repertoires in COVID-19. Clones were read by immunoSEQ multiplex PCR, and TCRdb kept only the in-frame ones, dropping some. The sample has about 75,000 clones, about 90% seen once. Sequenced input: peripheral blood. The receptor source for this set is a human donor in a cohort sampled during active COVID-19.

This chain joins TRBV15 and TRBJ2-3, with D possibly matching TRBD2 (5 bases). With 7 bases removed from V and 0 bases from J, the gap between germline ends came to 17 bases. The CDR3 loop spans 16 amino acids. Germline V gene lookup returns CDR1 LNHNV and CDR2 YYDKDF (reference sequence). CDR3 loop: CATNPSRGLSTDTQYF. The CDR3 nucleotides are TGTGCCACCAACCCGAGTCGCGGACTGAGCACAGATACGCAGTATTTT.

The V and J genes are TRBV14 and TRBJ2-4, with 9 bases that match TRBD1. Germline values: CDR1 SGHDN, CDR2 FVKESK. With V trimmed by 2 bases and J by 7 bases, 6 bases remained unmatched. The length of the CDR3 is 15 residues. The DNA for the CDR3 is TGTGCCAGCAGCCAATCACAGGGGGCGATGAACATTCAGTACTTC. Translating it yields CASSQSQGAMNIQYF.

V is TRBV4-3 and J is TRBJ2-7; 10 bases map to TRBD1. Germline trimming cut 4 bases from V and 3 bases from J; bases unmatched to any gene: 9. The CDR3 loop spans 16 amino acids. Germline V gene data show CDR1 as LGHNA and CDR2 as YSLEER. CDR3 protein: CASSRRGGQGIYEQYF. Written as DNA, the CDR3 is TGCGCCAGCAGCCGAAGGGGGGGACAGGGGATCTACGAGCAGTACTTC.

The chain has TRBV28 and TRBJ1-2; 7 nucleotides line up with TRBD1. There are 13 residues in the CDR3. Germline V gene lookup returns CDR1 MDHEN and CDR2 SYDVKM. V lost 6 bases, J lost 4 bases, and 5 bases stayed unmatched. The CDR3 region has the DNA TGTGCCAGCAGCCGTAACAGGGGCTATGGCTACACCTTC. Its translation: CASSRNRGYGYTF.